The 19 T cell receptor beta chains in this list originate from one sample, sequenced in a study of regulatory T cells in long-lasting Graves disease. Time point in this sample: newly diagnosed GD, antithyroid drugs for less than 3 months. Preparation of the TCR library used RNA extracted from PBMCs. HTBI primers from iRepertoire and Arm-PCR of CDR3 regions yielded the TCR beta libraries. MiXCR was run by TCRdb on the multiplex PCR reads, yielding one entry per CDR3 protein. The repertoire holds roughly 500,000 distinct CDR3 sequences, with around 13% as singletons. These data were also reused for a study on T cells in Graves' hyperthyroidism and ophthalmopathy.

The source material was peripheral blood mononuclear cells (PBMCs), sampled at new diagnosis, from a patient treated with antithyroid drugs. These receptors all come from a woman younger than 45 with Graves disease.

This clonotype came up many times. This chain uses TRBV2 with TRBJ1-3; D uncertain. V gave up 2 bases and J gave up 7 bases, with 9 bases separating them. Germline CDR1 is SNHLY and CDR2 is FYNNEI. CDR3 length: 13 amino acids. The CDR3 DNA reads TGTGCCAGCAGTGAAAATGGTATGAACACCATATATTTT. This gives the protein CASSENGMNTIYF.

In nucleotides, the CDR3 is TGTGCCACCAGGCTTGTCGGGGTCGATGAGCAGTTCTTC. Encoded protein: CATRLVGVDEQFF. This chain links TRBV19 with TRBJ2-1; weak D call: TRBD2 (5 bases). Germline assignment: CDR1 LNHDA and CDR2 SQIVND (reference sequence). V lost 10 bases and J 8 bases, leaving 18 bases between the germline ends. This CDR3 spans 13 amino acids. The complete variable domain, with remaining parts taken from reference TRBV19 and TRBJ2-1, reads DGGITQSPKYLFRKEGQNVTLSCEQNLNHDAMYWYRQDPGQGLRLIYYSQIVNDFQKGDIAEGYSVSREKKESFPLTVTSAQKNPTAFYLCATRLVGVDEQFFGPGTRLTVL.

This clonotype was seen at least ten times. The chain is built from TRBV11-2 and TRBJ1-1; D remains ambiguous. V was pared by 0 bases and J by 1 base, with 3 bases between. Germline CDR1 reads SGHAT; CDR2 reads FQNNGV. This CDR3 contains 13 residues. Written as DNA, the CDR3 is TGTGCCAGCAGCTTAGAACAGAACACTGAAGCTTTCTTT. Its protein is CASSLEQNTEAFF.

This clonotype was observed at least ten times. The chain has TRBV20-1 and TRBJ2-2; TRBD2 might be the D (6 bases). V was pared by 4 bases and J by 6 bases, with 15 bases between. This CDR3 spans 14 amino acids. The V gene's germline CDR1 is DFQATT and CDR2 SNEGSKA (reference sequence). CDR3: CSANRGKEAGELFF. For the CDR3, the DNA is TGCAGTGCTAACCGCGGGAAAGAGGCCGGGGAGCTGTTTTTT.

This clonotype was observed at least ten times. CDR3 in amino acids: CASRGAWTGANVLTF. The CDR3 DNA follows: TGTGCCAGCAGGGGAGCCTGGACTGGGGCCAACGTCCTGACTTTC. The rearrangement joins TRBV28 to TRBJ2-6, with D maybe TRBD2 (5 bases). In germline, CDR1 is MDHEN, CDR2 SYDVKM. Trimming left V 6 bases short and J 2 bases short, with 11 bases between. The CDR3 runs to 15 residues.

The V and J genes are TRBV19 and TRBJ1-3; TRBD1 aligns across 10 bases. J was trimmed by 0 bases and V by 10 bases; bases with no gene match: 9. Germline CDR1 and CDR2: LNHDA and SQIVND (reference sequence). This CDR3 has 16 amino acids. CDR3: CATWTGGHVSGNTIYF. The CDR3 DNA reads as TGTGCCACCTGGACAGGGGGGCACGTCTCTGGAAACACCATATATTTT.

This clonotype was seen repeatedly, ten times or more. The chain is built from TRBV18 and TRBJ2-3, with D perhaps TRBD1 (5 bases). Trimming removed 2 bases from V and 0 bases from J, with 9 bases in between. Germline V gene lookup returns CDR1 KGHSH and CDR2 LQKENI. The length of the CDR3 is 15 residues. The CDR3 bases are TGTGCCAGCTCACCAAAGGACAAGAGCACAGATACGCAGTATTTT. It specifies CASSPKDKSTDTQYF.

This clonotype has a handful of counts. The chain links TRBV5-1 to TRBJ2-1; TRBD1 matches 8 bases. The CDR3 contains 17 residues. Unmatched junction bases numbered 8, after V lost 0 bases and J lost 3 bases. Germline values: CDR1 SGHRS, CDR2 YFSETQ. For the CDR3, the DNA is TGCGCCAGCAGCTTGGGTCCGACAGGGGCTTACTACAATGAGCAGTTCTTC. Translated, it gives CASSLGPTGAYYNEQFF.

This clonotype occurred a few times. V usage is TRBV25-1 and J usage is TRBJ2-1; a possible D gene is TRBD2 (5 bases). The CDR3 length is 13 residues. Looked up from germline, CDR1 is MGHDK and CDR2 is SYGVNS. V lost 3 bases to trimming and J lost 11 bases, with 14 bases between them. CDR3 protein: CASSEVWSGKQFF. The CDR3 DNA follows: TGTGCCAGCAGTGAGGTCTGGAGCGGTAAGCAGTTCTTC.

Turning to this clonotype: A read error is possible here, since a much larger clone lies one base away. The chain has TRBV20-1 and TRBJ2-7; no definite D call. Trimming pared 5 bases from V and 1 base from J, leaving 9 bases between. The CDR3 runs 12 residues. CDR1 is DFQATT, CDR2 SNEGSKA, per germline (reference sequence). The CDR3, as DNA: TGCAGTGCTCCTGACCGATCCTACGAGCAGTACTTC. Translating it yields CSAPDRSYEQYF.

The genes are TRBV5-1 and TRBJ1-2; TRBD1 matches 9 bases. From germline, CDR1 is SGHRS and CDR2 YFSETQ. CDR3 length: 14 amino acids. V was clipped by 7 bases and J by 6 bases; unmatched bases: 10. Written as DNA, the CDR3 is TGCGCCAGCGCCACAGGGGGCTTCTTGGATGGCTACACCTTC. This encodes CASATGGFLDGYTF. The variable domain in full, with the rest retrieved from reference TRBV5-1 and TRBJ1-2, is KAGVTQTPRYLIKTRGQQVTLSCSPISGHRSVSWYQQTPGQGLQFLFEYFSETQRNKGNFPGRFSGRQFSNSRSEMNVSTLELGDSALYLCASATGGFLDGYTFGSGTRLTVV.

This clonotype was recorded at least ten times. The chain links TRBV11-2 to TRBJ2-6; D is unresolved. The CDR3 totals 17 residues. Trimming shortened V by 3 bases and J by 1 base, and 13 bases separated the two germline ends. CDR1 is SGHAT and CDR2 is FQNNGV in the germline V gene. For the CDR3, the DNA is TGTGCCAGCAGCTTCCCTAAAGTCGGATCTGGGGCCAACGTCCTGACTTTC. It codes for CASSFPKVGSGANVLTF.

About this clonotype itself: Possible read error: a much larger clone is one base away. CDR3 protein: CASSQVTGTPSTGAKVLTF. The CDR3 DNA reads as TGTGCCAGCAGCCAAGTTACCGGGACACCTTCTACTGGGGCCAAAGTCCTGACTTTC. The chain carries TRBV3-1 and TRBJ2-6; D may be TRBD1 (6 bases). CDR1 is LGHDT and CDR2 is YNNKEL in the germline V gene (reference sequence). The CDR3 runs to 19 residues.

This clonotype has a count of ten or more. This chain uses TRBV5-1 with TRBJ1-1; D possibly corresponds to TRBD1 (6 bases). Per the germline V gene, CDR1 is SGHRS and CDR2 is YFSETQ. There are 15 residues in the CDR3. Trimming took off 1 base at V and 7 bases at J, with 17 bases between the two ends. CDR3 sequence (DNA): TGCGCCAGCAGCTTGACGACAGGTACGGGGATTGAAGCTTTCTTT. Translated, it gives CASSLTTGTGIEAFF.

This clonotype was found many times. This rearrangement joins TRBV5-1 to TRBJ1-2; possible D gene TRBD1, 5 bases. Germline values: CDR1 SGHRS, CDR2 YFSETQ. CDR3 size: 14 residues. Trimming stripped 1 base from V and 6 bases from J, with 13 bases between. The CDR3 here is CASSLLQGEDGYTF. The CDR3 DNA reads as TGCGCCAGCAGCTTGCTGCAGGGAGAGGATGGCTACACCTTC. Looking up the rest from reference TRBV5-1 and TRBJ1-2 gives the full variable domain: KAGVTQTPRYLIKTRGQQVTLSCSPISGHRSVSWYQQTPGQGLQFLFEYFSETQRNKGNFPGRFSGRQFSNSRSEMNVSTLELGDSALYLCASSLLQGEDGYTFGSGTRLTVV.

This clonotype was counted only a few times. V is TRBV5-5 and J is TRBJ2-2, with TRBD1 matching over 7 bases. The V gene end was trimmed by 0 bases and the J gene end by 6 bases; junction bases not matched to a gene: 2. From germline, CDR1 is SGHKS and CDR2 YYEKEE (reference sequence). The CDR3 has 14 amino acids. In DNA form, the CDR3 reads TGTGCCAGCAGCTTGGTAGGGGGCGCCGGGGAGCTGTTTTTT. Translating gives CASSLVGGAGELFF.

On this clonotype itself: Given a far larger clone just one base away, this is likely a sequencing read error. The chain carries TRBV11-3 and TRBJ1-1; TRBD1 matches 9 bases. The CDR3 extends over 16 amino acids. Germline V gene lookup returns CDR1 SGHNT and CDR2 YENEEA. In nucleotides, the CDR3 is TGTGCCAGCAGCCCGTACAGGGGGCCAGGGGACACTGGAGCTTTCTTT. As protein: CASSPYRGPGDTGAFF.

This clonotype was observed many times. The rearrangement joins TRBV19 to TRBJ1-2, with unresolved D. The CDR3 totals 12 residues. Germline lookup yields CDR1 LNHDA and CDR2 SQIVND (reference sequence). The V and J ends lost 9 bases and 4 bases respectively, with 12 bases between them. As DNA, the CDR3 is TGTGCCAGCAGCTTGCCGGGCTATGGCTACACCTTC. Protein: CASSLPGYGYTF.

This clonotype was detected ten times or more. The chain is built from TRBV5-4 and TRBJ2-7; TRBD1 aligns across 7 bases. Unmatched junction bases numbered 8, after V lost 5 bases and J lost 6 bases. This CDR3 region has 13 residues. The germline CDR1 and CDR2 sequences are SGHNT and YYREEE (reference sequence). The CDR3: CASSRDRAGEQYF. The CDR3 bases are TGTGCCAGCAGTAGGGACAGAGCCGGCGAGCAGTACTTC. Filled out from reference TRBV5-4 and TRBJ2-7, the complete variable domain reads ETGVTQSPTHLIKTRGQQVTLRCSSQSGHNTVSWYQQALGQGPQFIFQYYREEENGRGNFPPRFSGLQFPNYSSELNVNALELDDSALYLCASSRDRAGEQYFGPGTRLTVT.